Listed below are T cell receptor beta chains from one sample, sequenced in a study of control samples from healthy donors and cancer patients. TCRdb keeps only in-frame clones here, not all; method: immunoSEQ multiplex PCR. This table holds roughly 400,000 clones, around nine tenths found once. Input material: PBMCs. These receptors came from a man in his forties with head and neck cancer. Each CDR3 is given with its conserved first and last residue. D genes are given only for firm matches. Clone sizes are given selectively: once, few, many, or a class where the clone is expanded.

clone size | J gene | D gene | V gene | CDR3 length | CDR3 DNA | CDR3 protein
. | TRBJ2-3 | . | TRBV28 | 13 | TGTGCCAGCAGTTTAGAGGCCACAGATACGCAGTATTTT | CASSLEATDTQYF
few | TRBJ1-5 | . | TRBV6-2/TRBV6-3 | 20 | TGTGCCAGCAGTTACTCTCCGGGGCCAGGGGTAGATTATAGCAATCAGCCCCAGCATTTT | CASSYSPGPGVDYSNQPQHF
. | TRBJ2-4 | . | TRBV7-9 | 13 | TGTGCCAGCAGCTTAATCGGTCTGAACATTCAGTACTTC | CASSLIGLNIQYF
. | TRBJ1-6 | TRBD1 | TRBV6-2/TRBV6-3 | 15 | TGTGCCAGCAGCGACAGGGGGGCCTATAATTCACCCCTCCACTTT | CASSDRGAYNSPLHF
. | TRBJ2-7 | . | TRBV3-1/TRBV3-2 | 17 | TGTGCCAGCAGCCAAGGCTGGGATGCGGGCCCTCGACGAGAGCAGTACTTC | CASSQGWDAGPRREQYF
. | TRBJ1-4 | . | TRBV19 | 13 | TGTGCCAGTAGTAATTGGGGGACTGAAAAACTGTTTTTT | CASSNWGTEKLFF
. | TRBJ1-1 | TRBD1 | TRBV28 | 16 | TGTGTCAGCAGTGGAGCCCCGGGACAGGGGGACACTGAAGCTTTCTTT | CVSSGAPGQGDTEAFF
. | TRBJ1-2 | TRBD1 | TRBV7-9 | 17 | TGTGCCAGCAGTACCCCCTCGACAGGGTCTCCCTCTTATGGCTACACCTTC | CASSTPSTGSPSYGYTF
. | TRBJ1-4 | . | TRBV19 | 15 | TGTGCCACCACATCGAGTCATGCAACTAATGAAAAACTGTTTTTT | CATTSSHATNEKLFF
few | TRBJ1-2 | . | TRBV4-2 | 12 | TGTGCCAGCAGCTCAGGGGTTTACGGCTACACCTTC | CASSSGVYGYTF
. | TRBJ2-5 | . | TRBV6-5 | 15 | TGTGCCAGCAGTTACTCGAGGCTACTAGGGGAGACCCAGTACTTC | CASSYSRLLGETQYF
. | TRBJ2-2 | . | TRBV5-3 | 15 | TGTGCCAGAAGCTCCGATTCGAGGCAAAGAGGGGAGCTGTTTTTT | CARSSDSRQRGELFF
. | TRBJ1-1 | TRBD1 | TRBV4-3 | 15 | TGCGCCAGCAGCCAACCCCGGGACAGGGTTGATGAAGCTTTCTTT | CASSQPRDRVDEAFF
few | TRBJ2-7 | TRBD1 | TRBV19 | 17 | TGTGCCAGTAGTATTGAGGGACAGGGTCGACCGTTCCACGAGCAGTACTTC | CASSIEGQGRPFHEQYF
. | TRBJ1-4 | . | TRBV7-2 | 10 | TGTGCCAGCGCCGGCGAAAAACTGTTTTTT | CASAGEKLFF
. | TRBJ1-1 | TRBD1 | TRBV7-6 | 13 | TGTGCCAGCAGCTCTGACAGGGTGACTGAAGCTTTCTTT | CASSSDRVTEAFF
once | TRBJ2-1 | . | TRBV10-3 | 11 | TGTGCCATCAGTGGGGTGAATGAGCAGTTCTTC | CAISGVNEQFF
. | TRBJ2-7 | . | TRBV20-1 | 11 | TGCAGTGCTGGGTCCTCCTACGAGCAGTACTTC | CSAGSSYEQYF
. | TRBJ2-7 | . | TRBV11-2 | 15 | TGTGCCAGCAGCCCGCTTTGGGCAGGGAGACACGAGCAGTACTTC | CASSPLWAGRHEQYF
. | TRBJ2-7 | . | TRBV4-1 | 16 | TGCGCCAGCAGCCAAGTATCGGCAGGGCGCTCCTACGAGCAGTACTTC | CASSQVSAGRSYEQYF
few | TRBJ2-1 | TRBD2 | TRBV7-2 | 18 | TGTGCCAGCACCCGGCGGACTAGCGGGGTCCTAACGGGGAATGAGCAGTTCTTC | CASTRRTSGVLTGNEQFF
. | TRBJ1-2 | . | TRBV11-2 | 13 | TGTGCCAGCAGCTTAAGTGAAGTCTATGGCTACACCTTC | CASSLSEVYGYTF
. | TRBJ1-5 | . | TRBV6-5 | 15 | TGTGCCAGCAGTTCACGTCCCTATAGCAATCAGCCCCAGCATTTT | CASSSRPYSNQPQHF
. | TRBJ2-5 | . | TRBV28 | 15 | TGTGCCAGCAGTTTAGGGGGCCCTCCGGTAGAGACCCAGTACTTC | CASSLGGPPVETQYF
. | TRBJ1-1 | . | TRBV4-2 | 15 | TGTGCCAGCAGCCCCTTCGAAGGTGTCAACACTGAAGCTTTCTTT | CASSPFEGVNTEAFF
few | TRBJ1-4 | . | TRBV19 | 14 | TGTGCCAGTAGTATAGGGGCTCGAAATGAAAAACTGTTTTTT | CASSIGARNEKLFF
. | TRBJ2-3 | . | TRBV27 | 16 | TGTGCCAGCAGTTTTTCTCCCCTAGCAATTACAGATACGCAGTATTTT | CASSFSPLAITDTQYF
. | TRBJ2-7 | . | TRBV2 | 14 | TGTGCCAGCATTGGTCAAAGCGGTGGCTACGAGCAGTACTTC | CASIGQSGGYEQYF
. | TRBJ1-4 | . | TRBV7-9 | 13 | TGTGCCAGCGCCCGCCCCAATAATGAAAAACTGTTTTTT | CASARPNNEKLFF
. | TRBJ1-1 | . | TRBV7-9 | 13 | TGTGCCAGCAGCCCCCCCCGGGACAACCCCGCTTTCTTT | CASSPPRDNPAFF
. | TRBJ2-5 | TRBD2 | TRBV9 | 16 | TGTGCCAGCAGCGTAGCGTTGCGGGAGGGCCAGGAGACCCAGTACTTC | CASSVALREGQETQYF
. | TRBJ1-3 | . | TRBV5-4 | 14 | TGTGCCAGCAGCTTGGCGGGGGGAGGAAACACCATATATTTT | CASSLAGGGNTIYF
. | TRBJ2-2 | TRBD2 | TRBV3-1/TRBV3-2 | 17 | TGTGCCAGCAGCCCCGAGACTAGCGGGGGTTCCACCGGGGAGCTGTTTTTT | CASSPETSGGSTGELFF
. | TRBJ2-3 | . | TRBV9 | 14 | TGTGCCAGCAGCGTGAGTCGAAGCCCAGATACGCAGTATTTT | CASSVSRSPDTQYF
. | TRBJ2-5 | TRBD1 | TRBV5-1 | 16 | TGCGCCAGCAGCTTGACCCACCGACAGGGTGGGGAGACCCAGTACTTC | CASSLTHRQGGETQYF
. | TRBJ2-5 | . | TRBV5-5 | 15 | TGTGCCAGCAGCTTGGATGGTAGAACCGGAGAGACCCAGTACTTC | CASSLDGRTGETQYF
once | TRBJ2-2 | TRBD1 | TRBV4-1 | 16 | TGCGCCAGCAGCCAAGGATGGCAGGGGGATGGCGGGGAGCTGTTTTTT | CASSQGWQGDGGELFF
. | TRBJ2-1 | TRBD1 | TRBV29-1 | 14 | TGCAGCGTTAGGACACAGGGGCGATACAATGAGCAGTTCTTC | CSVRTQGRYNEQFF
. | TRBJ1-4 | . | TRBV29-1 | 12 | TGCAGCGTAGTTAAGGACAGAGAAAAACTGTTTTTT | CSVVKDREKLFF
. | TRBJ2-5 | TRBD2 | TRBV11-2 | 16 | TGTGCCAGCAGCTCCCTGACTAGCGGGGGGCAAGAGACCCAGTACTTC | CASSSLTSGGQETQYF
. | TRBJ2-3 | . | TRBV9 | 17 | TGTGCCAGCAGCGTGACGTCAGGGGCCCTCCAACAGGGTACGCAGTATTTT | CASSVTSGALQQGTQYF
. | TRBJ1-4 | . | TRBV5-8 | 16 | TGTGCCAGCAGCTTGCTGATATTAACAACTAATGAAAAACTGTTTTTT | CASSLLILTTNEKLFF
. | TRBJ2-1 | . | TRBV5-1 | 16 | TGCGCCAGCAGCTTGGTGGGCACCAACTCCTACAATGAGCAGTTCTTC | CASSLVGTNSYNEQFF
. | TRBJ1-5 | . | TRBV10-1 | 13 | TGCGCCAGCAGTGACGGCCCAGATCAGCCCCAGCATTTT | CASSDGPDQPQHF
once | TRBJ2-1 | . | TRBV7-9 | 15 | TGTGCCAGCAGCTTTTCCAGGACTAACTACAATGAGCAGTTCTTC | CASSFSRTNYNEQFF
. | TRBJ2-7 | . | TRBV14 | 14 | TGTGCCAGCAGCCAATGGGTCGGTGAGTACGAGCAGTACTTC | CASSQWVGEYEQYF
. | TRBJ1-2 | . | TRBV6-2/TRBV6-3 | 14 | TGTGCCAGCAGTTACTTAGACACTGTAGCGGGCTACACCTTC | CASSYLDTVAGYTF
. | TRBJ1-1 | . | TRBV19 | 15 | TGTGCCAGTACTCACGGGGTGGGGACATCAACTGAAGCTTTCTTT | CASTHGVGTSTEAFF
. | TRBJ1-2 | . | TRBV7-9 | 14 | TGTGCCAGCAGCTTAGGGACATCCTCGGGTGGCTACACCTTC | CASSLGTSSGGYTF
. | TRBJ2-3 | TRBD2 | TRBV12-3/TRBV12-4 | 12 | TGTGCCAGCAGTTTGACTAGCGCTACGCAGTATTTT | CASSLTSATQYF
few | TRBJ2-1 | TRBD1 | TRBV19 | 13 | TGTGCCAGTAGCCTGGGACAGAACAATGAGCAGTTCTTC | CASSLGQNNEQFF
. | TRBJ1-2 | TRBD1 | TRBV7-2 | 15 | TGTGCCAGCAGCCCACCCCCAGGGGGCAACTATGGCTACACCTTC | CASSPPPGGNYGYTF
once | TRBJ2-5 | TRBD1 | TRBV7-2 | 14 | TGTGCCAGCAGCCCTGGGACAGCCCAAGAGACCCAGTACTTC | CASSPGTAQETQYF
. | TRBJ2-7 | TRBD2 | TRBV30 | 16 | TGTGCCTGGAGCCCCCCGGGACTAGCGGGAGGGCTCGAGCAGTACTTC | CAWSPPGLAGGLEQYF